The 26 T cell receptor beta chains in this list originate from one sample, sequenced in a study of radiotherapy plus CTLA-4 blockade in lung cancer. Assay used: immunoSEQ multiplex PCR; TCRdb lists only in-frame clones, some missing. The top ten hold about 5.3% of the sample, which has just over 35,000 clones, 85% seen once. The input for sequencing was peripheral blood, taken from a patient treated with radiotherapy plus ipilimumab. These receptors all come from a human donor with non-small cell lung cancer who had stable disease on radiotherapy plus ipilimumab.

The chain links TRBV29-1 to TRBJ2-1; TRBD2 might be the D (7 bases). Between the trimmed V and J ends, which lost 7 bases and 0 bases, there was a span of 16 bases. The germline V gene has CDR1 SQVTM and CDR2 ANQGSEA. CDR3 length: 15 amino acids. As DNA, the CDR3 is TGCAGCGCCCTAAGGGGGGGGCGCTCCTACAATGAGCAGTTCTTC. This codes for CSALRGGRSYNEQFF.

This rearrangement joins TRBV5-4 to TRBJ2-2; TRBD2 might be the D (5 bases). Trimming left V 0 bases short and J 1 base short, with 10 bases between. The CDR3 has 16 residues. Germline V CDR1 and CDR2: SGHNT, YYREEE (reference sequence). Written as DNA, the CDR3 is TGTGCCAGCAGCTTGGACCCTAGCCTGAACACCGGGGAGCTGTTTTTT. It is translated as CASSLDPSLNTGELFF.

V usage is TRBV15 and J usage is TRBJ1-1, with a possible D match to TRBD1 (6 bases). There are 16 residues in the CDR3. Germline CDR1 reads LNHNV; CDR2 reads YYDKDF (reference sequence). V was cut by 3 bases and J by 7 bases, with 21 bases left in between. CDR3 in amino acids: CATSSAGEYLRNEAFF. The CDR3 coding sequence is TGTGCCACCAGCAGTGCAGGGGAATATCTAAGAAATGAAGCTTTCTTT.

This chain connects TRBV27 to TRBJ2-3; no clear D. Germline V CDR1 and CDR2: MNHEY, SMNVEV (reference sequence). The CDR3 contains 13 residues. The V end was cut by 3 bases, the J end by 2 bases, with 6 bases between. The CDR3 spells CASSFWLTDTQYF. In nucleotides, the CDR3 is TGTGCCAGCAGTTTCTGGCTCACAGATACGCAGTATTTT.

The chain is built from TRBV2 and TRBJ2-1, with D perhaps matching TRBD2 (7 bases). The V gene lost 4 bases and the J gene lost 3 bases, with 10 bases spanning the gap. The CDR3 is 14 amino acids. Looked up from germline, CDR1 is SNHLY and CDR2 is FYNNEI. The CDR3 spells CASSGGGRYNEQFF. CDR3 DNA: TGTGCCAGCAGTGGGGGGGGCCGCTACAATGAGCAGTTCTTC.

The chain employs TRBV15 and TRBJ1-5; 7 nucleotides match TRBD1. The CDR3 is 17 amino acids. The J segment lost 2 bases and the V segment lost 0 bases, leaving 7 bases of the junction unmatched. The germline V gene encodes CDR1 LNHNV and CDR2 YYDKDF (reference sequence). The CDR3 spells CATSRDYVQGGNQPQHF. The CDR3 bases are TGTGCCACCAGCAGAGATTATGTGCAGGGGGGCAATCAGCCCCAGCATTTT.

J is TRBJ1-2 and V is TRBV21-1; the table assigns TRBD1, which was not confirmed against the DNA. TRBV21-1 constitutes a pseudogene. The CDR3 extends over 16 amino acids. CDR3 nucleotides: TGTGCCAGCAGCAAAGGAGGACAGGGGGCGGACTATGGCTACACCTTC. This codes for CASSKGGQGADYGYTF.

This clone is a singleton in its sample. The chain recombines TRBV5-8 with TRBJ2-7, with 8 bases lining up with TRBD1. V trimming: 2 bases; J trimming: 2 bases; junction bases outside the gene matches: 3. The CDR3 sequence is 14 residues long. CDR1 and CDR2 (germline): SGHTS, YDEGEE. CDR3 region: CASSLGTGAYEQYF. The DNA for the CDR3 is TGTGCCAGCAGCTTAGGGACAGGAGCCTACGAGCAGTACTTC.

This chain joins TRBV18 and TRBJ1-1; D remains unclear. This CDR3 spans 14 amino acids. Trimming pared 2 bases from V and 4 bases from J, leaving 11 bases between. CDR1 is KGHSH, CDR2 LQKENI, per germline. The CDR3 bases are TGTGCCAGCTCACCAAGACACACCTCCACTGAAGCTTTCTTT. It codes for CASSPRHTSTEAFF. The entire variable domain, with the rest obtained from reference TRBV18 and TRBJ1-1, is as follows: NAGVMQNPRHLVRRRGQEARLRCSPMKGHSHVYWYRQLPEEGLKFMVYLQKENIIDESGMPKERFSAEFPKEGPSILRIQQVVRGDSAAYFCASSPRHTSTEAFFGQGTRLTVV.

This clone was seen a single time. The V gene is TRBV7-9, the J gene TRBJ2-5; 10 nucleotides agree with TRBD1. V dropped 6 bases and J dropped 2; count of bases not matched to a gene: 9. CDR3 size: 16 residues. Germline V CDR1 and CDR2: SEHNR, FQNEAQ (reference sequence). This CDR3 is CASRGDRGMGQETQYF. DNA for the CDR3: TGTGCCAGCAGGGGGGACAGGGGAATGGGGCAAGAGACCCAGTACTTC.

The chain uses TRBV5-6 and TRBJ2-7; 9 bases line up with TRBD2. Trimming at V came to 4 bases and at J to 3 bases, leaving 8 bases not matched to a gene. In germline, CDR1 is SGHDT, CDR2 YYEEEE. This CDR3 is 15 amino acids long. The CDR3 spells CASSPGLAESYEQYF. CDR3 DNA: TGTGCCAGCAGCCCGGGACTAGCCGAAAGCTACGAGCAGTACTTC.

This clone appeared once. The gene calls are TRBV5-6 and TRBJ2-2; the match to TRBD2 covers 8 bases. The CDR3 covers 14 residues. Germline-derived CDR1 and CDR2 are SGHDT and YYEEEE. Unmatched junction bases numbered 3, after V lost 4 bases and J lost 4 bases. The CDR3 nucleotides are TGTGCCAGCAGCGGGACTAGGCCCACCGGGGAGCTGTTTTTT. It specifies CASSGTRPTGELFF.

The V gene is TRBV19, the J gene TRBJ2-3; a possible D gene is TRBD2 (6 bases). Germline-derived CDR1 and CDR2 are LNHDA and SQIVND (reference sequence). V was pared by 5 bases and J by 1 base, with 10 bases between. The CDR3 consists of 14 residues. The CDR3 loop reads CASSSGLGTDTQYF. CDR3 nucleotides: TGTGCCAGTAGTTCGGGACTGGGCACAGATACGCAGTATTTT.

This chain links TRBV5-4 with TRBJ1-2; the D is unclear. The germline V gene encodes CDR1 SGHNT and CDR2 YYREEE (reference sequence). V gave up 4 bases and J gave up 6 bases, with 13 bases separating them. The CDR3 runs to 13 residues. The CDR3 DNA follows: TGTGCCAGCAGCCCGTCCCCAGGTCATGGCTACACCTTC. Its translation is CASSPSPGHGYTF.

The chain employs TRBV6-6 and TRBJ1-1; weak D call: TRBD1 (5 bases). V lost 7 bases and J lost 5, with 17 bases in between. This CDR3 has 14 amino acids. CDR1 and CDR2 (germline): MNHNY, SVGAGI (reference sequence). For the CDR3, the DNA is TGTGCCAGCACAGGATCCGGGGGTTTGACTGAAGCTTTCTTT. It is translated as CASTGSGGLTEAFF.

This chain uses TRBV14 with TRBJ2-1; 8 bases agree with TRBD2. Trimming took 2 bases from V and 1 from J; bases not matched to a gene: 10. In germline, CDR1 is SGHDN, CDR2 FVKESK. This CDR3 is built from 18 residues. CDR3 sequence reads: CASSQIRGGSGSYNEQFF. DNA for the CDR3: TGTGCCAGCAGCCAAATTCGCGGGGGGAGCGGGTCCTACAATGAGCAGTTCTTC. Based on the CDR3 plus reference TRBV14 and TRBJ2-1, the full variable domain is EAGVTQFPSHSVIEKGQTVTLRCDPISGHDNLYWYRRVMGKEIKFLLHFVKESKQDESGMPNNRFLAERTGGTYSTLKVQPAELEDSGVYFCASSQIRGGSGSYNEQFFGPGTRLTVL.

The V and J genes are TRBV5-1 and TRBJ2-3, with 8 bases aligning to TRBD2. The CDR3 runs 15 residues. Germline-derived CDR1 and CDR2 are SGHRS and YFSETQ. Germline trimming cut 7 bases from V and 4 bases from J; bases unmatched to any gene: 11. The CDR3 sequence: CASSLGAGGPDTQYF. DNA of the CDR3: TGCGCCAGCTCTCTAGGGGCGGGGGGCCCAGATACGCAGTATTTT.

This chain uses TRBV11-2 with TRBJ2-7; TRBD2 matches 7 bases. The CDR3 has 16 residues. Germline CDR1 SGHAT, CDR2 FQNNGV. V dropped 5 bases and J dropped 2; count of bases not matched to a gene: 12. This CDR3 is CASSPLPYGTTYEQYF. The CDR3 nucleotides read TGTGCCAGCAGCCCCCTCCCTTACGGGACTACCTACGAGCAGTACTTC.

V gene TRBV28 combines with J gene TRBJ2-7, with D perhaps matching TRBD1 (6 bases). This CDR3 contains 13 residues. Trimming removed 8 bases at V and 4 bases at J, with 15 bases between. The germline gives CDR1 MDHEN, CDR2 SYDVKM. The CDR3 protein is CASGRDTTYEQYF. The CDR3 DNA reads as TGTGCCAGCGGTCGGGACACCACGTACGAGCAGTACTTC.

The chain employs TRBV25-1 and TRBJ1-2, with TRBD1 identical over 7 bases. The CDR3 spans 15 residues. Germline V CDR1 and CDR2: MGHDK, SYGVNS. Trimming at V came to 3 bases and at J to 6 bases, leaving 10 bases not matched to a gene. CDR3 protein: CASSDQNRGRDGYTF. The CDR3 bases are TGTGCCAGCAGTGACCAAAACAGGGGACGGGATGGCTACACCTTC.

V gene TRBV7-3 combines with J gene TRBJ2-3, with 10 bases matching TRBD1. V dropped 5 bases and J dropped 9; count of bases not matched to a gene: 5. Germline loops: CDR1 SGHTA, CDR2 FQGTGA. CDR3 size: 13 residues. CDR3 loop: CASSIGTGDTQYF. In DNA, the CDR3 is TGTGCCAGCAGCATAGGGACAGGGGACACGCAGTATTTT.

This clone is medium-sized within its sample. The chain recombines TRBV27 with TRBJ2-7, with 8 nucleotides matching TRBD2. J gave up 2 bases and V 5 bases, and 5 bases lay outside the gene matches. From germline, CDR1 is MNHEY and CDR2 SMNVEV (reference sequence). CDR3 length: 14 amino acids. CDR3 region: CASSERGGAYEQYF. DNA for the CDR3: TGTGCCAGCAGTGAACGGGGGGGAGCCTACGAGCAGTACTTC.

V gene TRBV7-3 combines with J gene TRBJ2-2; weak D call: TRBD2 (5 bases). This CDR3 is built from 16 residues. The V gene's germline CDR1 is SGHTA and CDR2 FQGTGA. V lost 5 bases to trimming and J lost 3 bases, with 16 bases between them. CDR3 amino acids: CASSPGSSRYTGELFF. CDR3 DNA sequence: TGTGCCAGCAGCCCTGGTTCTAGCAGATACACCGGGGAGCTGTTTTTT.

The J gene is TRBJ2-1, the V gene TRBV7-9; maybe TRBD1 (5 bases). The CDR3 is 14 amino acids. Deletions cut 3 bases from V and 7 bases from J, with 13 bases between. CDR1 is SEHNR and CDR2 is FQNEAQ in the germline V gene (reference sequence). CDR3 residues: CASSFSGMGNEQFF. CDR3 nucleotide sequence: TGTGCCAGCAGCTTCTCAGGGATGGGTAATGAGCAGTTCTTC. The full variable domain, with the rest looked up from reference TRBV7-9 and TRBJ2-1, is DTGVSQNPRHKITKRGQNVTFRCDPISEHNRLYWYRQTLGQGPEFLTYFQNEAQLEKSRLLSDRFSAERPKGSFSTLEIQRTEQGDSAMYLCASSFSGMGNEQFFGPGTRLTVL.

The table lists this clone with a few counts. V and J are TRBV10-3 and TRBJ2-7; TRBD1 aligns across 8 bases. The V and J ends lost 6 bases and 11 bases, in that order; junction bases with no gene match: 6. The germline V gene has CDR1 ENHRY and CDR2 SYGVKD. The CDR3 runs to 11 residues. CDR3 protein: CAISKDREEYF. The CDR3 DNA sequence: TGTGCCATCAGCAAGGACAGGGAGGAGTACTTC.

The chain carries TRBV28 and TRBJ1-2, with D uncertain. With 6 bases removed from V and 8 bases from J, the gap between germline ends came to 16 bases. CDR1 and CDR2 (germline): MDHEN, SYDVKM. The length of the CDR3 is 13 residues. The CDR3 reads CASSPGNSRGYTF. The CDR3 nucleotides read TGTGCCAGCAGCCCCGGGAACTCTCGGGGCTACACCTTC.